These 27 T cell receptor beta chains came from one sample sequenced in a study of shared clonotypes between healthy human individuals. CD45RO-negative cells were positively selected for CCR7, leaving out terminally differentiated effector memory CD45RA+ cells. TCRdb's copy holds only in-frame clones and misses some; the assay was immunoSEQ multiplex PCR. The data hold hundreds of thousands of clones, with approximately 96% observed a single time. Sequencing input: naive CD8+ T cells sorted from blood. The source is a young woman in good health.

The chain combines TRBV14 with TRBJ2-7; 7 bases line up with TRBD2. Germline loops: CDR1 SGHDN, CDR2 FVKESK. The V and J ends lost 6 bases and 4 bases, in that order; junction bases with no gene match: 9. This CDR3 comprises 14 residues. The CDR3 loop reads CASRNTGGPYEQYF. The CDR3 DNA sequence: TGTGCCAGCAGGAATACGGGGGGTCCTTACGAGCAGTACTTC.

The gene calls are TRBV7-8 and TRBJ2-7, with 7 bases lining up with TRBD1. The ends lost 4 bases at V and 3 bases at J; junction bases unmatched: 3. The CDR3 is 13 residues long. CDR1 SGHVS and CDR2 FQNEAQ come from the germline V gene. CDR3 DNA sequence: TGTGCCAGCAGCTGGGGACAGTTCTACGAGCAGTACTTC. Protein: CASSWGQFYEQYF.

This clone was seen just once. The chain is built from TRBV4-1 and TRBJ2-5, with TRBD1 identical over 11 bases. From germline, CDR1 is MGHRA and CDR2 YSYEKL. CDR3 length: 15 residues. The junction had 6 bases not matched to a gene; V was cut back by 4 bases and J by 5 bases. The CDR3 reads CASSRRDRGGETQYF. DNA of the CDR3: TGCGCCAGCAGCCGGCGGGACAGGGGGGGGGAGACCCAGTACTTC.

This sequence joins TRBV30 and TRBJ2-7; D unresolved. Germline CDR1 is GTSNPN and CDR2 is SVGIG (reference sequence). V gave up 0 bases and J gave up 7 bases, with 10 bases separating them. The CDR3 has 12 residues. CDR3 protein: CAWSVDLFEQYF. DNA of the CDR3: TGTGCCTGGAGTGTAGACTTATTTGAGCAGTACTTC.

The chain is built from TRBV7-9 and TRBJ1-1; D not resolved. Germline CDR1 is SEHNR and CDR2 is FQNEAQ (reference sequence). V was pared by 1 base and J by 11 bases, with 11 bases between. CDR3 length: 12 amino acids. The CDR3 is CASSLGRRAAFF. The CDR3 DNA sequence: TGTGCCAGCAGCTTAGGGAGGCGAGCGGCTTTCTTT.

The chain recombines TRBV2 with TRBJ1-5; a weak D match, TRBD1 (5 bases). With 6 bases removed from V and 0 bases from J, the gap between germline ends came to 12 bases. The CDR3 extends over 15 amino acids. Germline-derived CDR1 and CDR2 are SNHLY and FYNNEI. As DNA, the CDR3 is TGTGCCAGCAGCCAGCAGGGATATAGCAATCAGCCCCAGCATTTT. It is translated as CASSQQGYSNQPQHF.

The rearrangement joins TRBV4-2 to TRBJ2-2; D possibly corresponds to TRBD1 (6 bases). Germline V gene lookup returns CDR1 LGHNA and CDR2 YNFKEQ. The CDR3 has 19 residues. The germline V and J ends were trimmed by 0 bases and 1 base, with 18 bases remaining between them. CDR3 sequence (DNA): TGTGCCAGCAGCCAAGAACTGGCAGGGGCGATAAGGAACACCGGGGAGCTGTTTTTT. The encoded protein is CASSQELAGAIRNTGELFF.

V is TRBV27 and J is TRBJ2-1, with 7 bases aligning to TRBD2. The CDR3 is 15 residues long. Germline V gene data show CDR1 as MNHEY and CDR2 as SMNVEV (reference sequence). V lost 7 bases, J lost 2 bases, and 8 bases stayed unmatched. For the CDR3, the DNA is TGTGCCAGCACCCTGGGGGGGGGTACCTACAATGAGCAGTTCTTC. As protein: CASTLGGGTYNEQFF.

The chain uses TRBV10-1 and TRBJ2-1; tentative D call: TRBD1 (5 bases). The CDR3 spans 17 residues. The germline V and J ends were trimmed by 1 base and 1 base, with 14 bases remaining between them. Germline CDR1 reads WNHNN; CDR2 reads SYGVQD (reference sequence). As DNA, the CDR3 is TGCGCCAGCAGTGAGTTCGGACATTCGGAATCCTACAATGAGCAGTTCTTC. It specifies CASSEFGHSESYNEQFF.

The chain is built from TRBV28 and TRBJ2-5, with D possibly being TRBD2 (6 bases). CDR3 length: 15 amino acids. CDR1 MDHEN and CDR2 SYDVKM come from the germline V gene. V gave up 2 bases and J gave up 2 bases, with 12 bases separating them. CDR3: CASSLTPGDQETQYF. The CDR3 DNA sequence: TGTGCCAGCAGTTTAACACCGGGGGATCAAGAGACCCAGTACTTC.

The V gene is TRBV4-1, the J gene TRBJ2-3; the D is unclear. Germline V gives CDR1 MGHRA, CDR2 YSYEKL. V was pared by 3 bases and J by 3 bases, with 7 bases between. This CDR3 is built from 13 residues. CDR3 region: CASSHSETDTQYF. The DNA of the CDR3 is TGCGCCAGCAGCCACTCTGAGACAGATACGCAGTATTTT.

This clone was observed a few times. The chain links TRBV19 to TRBJ1-1; no clear D. The V gene lost 3 bases and the J gene lost 8 bases, with 7 bases spanning the gap. Germline V gene lookup returns CDR1 LNHDA and CDR2 SQIVND (reference sequence). The CDR3 contains 11 residues. The CDR3 DNA reads as TGTGCCAGTAGTATTGGCAGCGAAGCTTTCTTT. It specifies CASSIGSEAFF.

This clone was recorded only once. This rearrangement joins TRBV19 to TRBJ2-1, with 8 bases identical to TRBD1. This CDR3 is built from 15 residues. Germline CDR1 reads LNHDA; CDR2 reads SQIVND (reference sequence). Trimming took 5 bases from V and 8 from J; bases not matched to a gene: 11. The CDR3 sequence: CASSPTGARGHEQFF. The CDR3 region has the DNA TGTGCCAGTAGTCCGACAGGGGCTAGGGGGCATGAGCAGTTCTTC. The variable domain in full, completed from reference TRBV19 and TRBJ2-1, reads DGGITQSPKYLFRKEGQNVTLSCEQNLNHDAMYWYRQDPGQGLRLIYYSQIVNDFQKGDIAEGYSVSREKKESFPLTVTSAQKNPTAFYLCASSPTGARGHEQFFGPGTRLTVL.

This clone was seen once. The chain has TRBV7-8 and TRBJ2-5; 11 nucleotides match TRBD2. The J call may be faulty, since TRBJ2-7 better matches the DNA end. The CDR3 is made up of 15 amino acids. Per the germline V gene, CDR1 is SGHVS and CDR2 is FQNEAQ. The CDR3 region is CASSLGLADSYEQYF. The CDR3 nucleotides read TGTGCCAGCAGCTTGGGACTAGCGGACTCCTACGAGCAGTACTTC.

The chain recombines TRBV5-4 with TRBJ1-1; 7 nucleotides line up with TRBD1. The CDR3 is 14 residues long. Germline lookup yields CDR1 SGHNT and CDR2 YYREEE (reference sequence). Trimming at V came to 4 bases and at J to 1 base, leaving 4 bases not matched to a gene. The chain's CDR3 is CASSPDRRNTEAFF. CDR3 sequence (DNA): TGTGCCAGCAGCCCGGACAGGAGGAACACTGAAGCTTTCTTT. The full variable domain, its missing parts supplied by reference TRBV5-4 and TRBJ1-1, is ETGVTQSPTHLIKTRGQQVTLRCSSQSGHNTVSWYQQALGQGPQFIFQYYREEENGRGNFPPRFSGLQFPNYSSELNVNALELDDSALYLCASSPDRRNTEAFFGQGTRLTVV.

This clone was seen more than once but under ten times. The chain joins TRBV5-4 to TRBJ2-5, with unresolved D. This CDR3 contains 11 residues. The V gene lost 3 bases and the J gene lost 0 bases, with 0 bases spanning the gap. The germline gives CDR1 SGHNT, CDR2 YYREEE (reference sequence). The CDR3 is CASSYQETQYF. CDR3 bases: TGTGCCAGCAGCTACCAAGAGACCCAGTACTTC.

The chain links TRBV6-1 to TRBJ1-5, with a tentative D call TRBD1 (6 bases). The length of the CDR3 is 15 residues. V gave up 1 base and J gave up 0 bases, with 7 bases separating them. Germline V gene lookup returns CDR1 MNHNS and CDR2 SASEGT. In nucleotides, the CDR3 is TGTGCCAGCAGTGAAGGGACAGCTAGCAATCAGCCCCAGCATTTT. Protein sequence: CASSEGTASNQPQHF.

The J gene is TRBJ2-3, the V gene TRBV6-5, with 9 positions matching TRBD1. The CDR3 is 14 residues long. Germline CDR1 reads MNHEY; CDR2 reads SVGAGI. The junction had 3 bases not matched to a gene; V was cut back by 2 bases and J by 6 bases. The CDR3 DNA is TGTGCCAGCAGTTACGGGACAGGGATGGATACGCAGTATTTT. This translates into CASSYGTGMDTQYF.

The chain employs TRBV27 and TRBJ2-7; 8 bases fit TRBD2. Germline loops: CDR1 MNHEY, CDR2 SMNVEV (reference sequence). This CDR3 has 16 amino acids. V shed 2 bases and J 6 bases; nucleotides not matched to a gene: 12. CDR3 amino acids: CASSLSPGTRLGEQYF. The CDR3 DNA sequence: TGTGCCAGCAGTTTAAGCCCAGGGACTAGACTCGGCGAGCAGTACTTC.

The V gene is TRBV4-1, the J gene TRBJ2-5; TRBD2 aligns across 8 bases. Germline V gene lookup returns CDR1 MGHRA and CDR2 YSYEKL. The CDR3 has 15 residues. The V gene end was trimmed by 3 bases and the J gene end by 5 bases; junction bases not matched to a gene: 8. This CDR3 is CASSQFVAGRETQYF. Here the CDR3 DNA reads TGCGCCAGCAGCCAGTTCGTAGCGGGACGGGAGACCCAGTACTTC.

This chain uses TRBV27 with TRBJ2-3; D unresolved. V was cut by 2 bases and J by 6 bases, with 9 bases left in between. There are 13 residues in the CDR3. Germline-derived CDR1 and CDR2 are MNHEY and SMNVEV (reference sequence). The CDR3 bases are TGTGCCAGCAGTTTAGCCCGCCGCGATACGCAGTATTTT. It is translated as CASSLARRDTQYF.

J is TRBJ2-1 and V is TRBV27; D tentatively fits TRBD1 or TRBD2 (7 bases each). Germline lookup yields CDR1 MNHEY and CDR2 SMNVEV (reference sequence). Trimming left V 7 bases short and J 2 bases short, with 18 bases between. The CDR3 contains 16 residues. CDR3 region: CASKLDREGTYNEQFF. The DNA of the CDR3 is TGTGCCAGCAAACTCGACAGGGAGGGGACCTACAATGAGCAGTTCTTC.

This chain joins TRBV6-1 and TRBJ2-7, with D possibly matching TRBD2 (7 bases). CDR1 is MNHNS and CDR2 is SASEGT in the germline V gene. The V gene lost 6 bases and the J gene lost 6 bases, with 12 bases spanning the gap. This CDR3 is built from 12 residues. The CDR3: CASSAGAPEQYF. In DNA, the CDR3 is TGTGCCAGCAGCGCGGGGGCCCCCGAGCAGTACTTC.

V gene TRBV27 combines with J gene TRBJ2-7; 8 nucleotides align to TRBD2. In germline, CDR1 is MNHEY, CDR2 SMNVEV (reference sequence). The ends lost 6 bases at V and 6 bases at J; junction bases unmatched: 10. The CDR3 spans 14 residues. The CDR3 nucleotides are TGTGCCAGCAGCCCCGGGGGGGGAAGGGGCGAGCAGTACTTC. Translation gives CASSPGGGRGEQYF.

The chain is built from TRBV27 and TRBJ2-1; 9 positions agree with TRBD2. CDR1 and CDR2 (germline): MNHEY, SMNVEV (reference sequence). This CDR3 has 13 amino acids. The ends lost 3 bases at V and 10 bases at J; junction bases unmatched: 4. The CDR3 loop reads CASSFGGRAEQFF. For the CDR3, the DNA is TGTGCCAGCAGTTTCGGCGGGAGGGCCGAGCAGTTCTTC.

The V and J genes are TRBV7-2 and TRBJ2-5, with 14 positions matching TRBD2. V lost 0 bases, J lost 4 bases, and 7 bases stayed unmatched. The CDR3 covers 18 residues. Germline V lookup: CDR1 SGHTA, CDR2 FQGNSA. The CDR3 bases are TGTGCCAGCAGCTTAGCCACTAGGACTAGCGGGAGGCGAGAGACCCAGTACTTC. This translates into CASSLATRTSGRRETQYF.

V and J are TRBV27 and TRBJ2-7; D is uncertain. The CDR3 runs to 14 residues. Germline V CDR1 and CDR2: MNHEY, SMNVEV (reference sequence). Trimming removed 5 bases at V and 5 bases at J, with 16 bases between. The CDR3 DNA sequence: TGTGCCAGCAGTCCCACGTTCTACCTCGACGAGCAGTACTTC. Protein: CASSPTFYLDEQYF.